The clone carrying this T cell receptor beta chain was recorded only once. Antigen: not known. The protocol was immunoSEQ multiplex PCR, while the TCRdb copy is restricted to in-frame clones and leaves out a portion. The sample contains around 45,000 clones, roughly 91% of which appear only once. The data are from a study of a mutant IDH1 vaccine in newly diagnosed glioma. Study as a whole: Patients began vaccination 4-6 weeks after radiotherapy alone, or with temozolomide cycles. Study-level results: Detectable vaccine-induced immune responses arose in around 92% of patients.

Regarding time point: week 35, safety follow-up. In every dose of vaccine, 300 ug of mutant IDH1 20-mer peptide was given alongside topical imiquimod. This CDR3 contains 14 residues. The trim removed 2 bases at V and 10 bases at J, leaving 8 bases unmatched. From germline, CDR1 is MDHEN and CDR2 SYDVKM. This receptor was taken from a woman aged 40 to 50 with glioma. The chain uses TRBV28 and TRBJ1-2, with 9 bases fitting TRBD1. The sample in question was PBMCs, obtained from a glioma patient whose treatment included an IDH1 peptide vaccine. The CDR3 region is CASSLPGTGKLYTF. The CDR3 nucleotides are TGTGCCAGCAGTTTACCCGGGACAGGGAAACTCTACACCTTC.